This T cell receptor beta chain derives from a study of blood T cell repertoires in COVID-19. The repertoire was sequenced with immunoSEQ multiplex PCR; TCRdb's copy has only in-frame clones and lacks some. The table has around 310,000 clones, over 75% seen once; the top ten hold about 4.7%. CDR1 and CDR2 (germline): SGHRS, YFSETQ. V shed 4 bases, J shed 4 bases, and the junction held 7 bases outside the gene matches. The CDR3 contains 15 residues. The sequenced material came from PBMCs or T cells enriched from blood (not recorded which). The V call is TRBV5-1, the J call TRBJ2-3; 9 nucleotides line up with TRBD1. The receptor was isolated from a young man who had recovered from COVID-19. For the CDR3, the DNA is TGCGCCAGCAGCCAAAGACAGGGGGACCCAGATACGCAGTATTTT. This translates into CASSQRQGDPDTQYF.